This passage covers 11 T cell receptor beta chains from one sample sequenced in a study of cytomegalovirus exposure and HLA in healthy donors. The study ran its PCR with 60 Vbeta and 13 Jbeta primers. Clones were read by immunoSEQ multiplex PCR, and TCRdb kept only the in-frame ones, dropping some. The listing records about 130,000 clones. Source material: PBMCs. The source of these receptors is a woman between 40 and 50 years old in good health and CMV-seropositive.

The chain links TRBV29-1 to TRBJ2-3; TRBD1 aligns across 9 bases. Germline-derived CDR1 and CDR2 are SQVTM and ANQGSEA. The CDR3 covers 12 residues. V shed 4 bases and J 6 bases; nucleotides not matched to a gene: 2. Here the CDR3 DNA reads TGCAGCGTTGGACAGGGGGGGGATACGCAGTATTTT. Translation: CSVGQGGDTQYF.

This chain uses TRBV5-4 with TRBJ2-1, with TRBD2 as a possible D gene (6 bases). Germline CDR1 is SGHNT and CDR2 is YYREEE (reference sequence). CDR3 length equals 19 residues. V gave up 4 bases and J gave up 2 bases, with 25 bases separating them. Written as DNA, the CDR3 is TGTGCCAGCAGCCCGGGGACTTGGTTTGGTCGGGAACCCTACAATGAGCAGTTCTTC. It translates to CASSPGTWFGREPYNEQFF.

The J gene is TRBJ2-5, the V gene TRBV28; D is perhaps TRBD1 (6 bases). The germline V gene has CDR1 MDHEN and CDR2 SYDVKM. There are 13 residues in the CDR3. With 7 bases removed from V and 9 bases from J, the gap between germline ends came to 18 bases. CDR3 sequence (DNA): TGTGCCAGCAACATAGACGGGACAAAGTCCCAGTACTTC. Its translation: CASNIDGTKSQYF.

DNA for the CDR3: TGTGCCAGCAAGATGGGGGACAGAGATCCTAGCACAGATACGCAGTATTTT. Its protein is CASKMGDRDPSTDTQYF. The V gene is TRBV28, the J gene TRBJ2-3; TRBD1 matches at 7 bases. Trimming cost V 7 bases and J 0 bases; bases outside gene matches: 13. Germline CDR1 is MDHEN and CDR2 is SYDVKM. The CDR3 covers 17 residues. Full variable domain (outside the CDR3, taken from reference TRBV28 and TRBJ2-3): DVKVTQSSRYLVKRTGEKVFLECVQDMDHENMFWYRQDPGLGLRLIYFSYDVKMKEKGDIPEGYSVSREKKERFSLILESASTNQTSMYLCASKMGDRDPSTDTQYFGPGTRLTVL.

The chain recombines TRBV15 with TRBJ2-7; 11 bases agree with TRBD1. CDR1 and CDR2 from the germline V gene are LNHNV and YYDKDF (reference sequence). The CDR3 sequence is 15 residues long. V was pared by 6 bases and J by 3 bases, with 7 bases of the junction left unmatched. The CDR3 sequence: CATRDPGTGGYEQYF. The CDR3 nucleotides are TGTGCCACCAGAGACCCCGGGACAGGGGGCTACGAGCAGTACTTC.

The chain is built from TRBV5-6 and TRBJ2-2; D call uncertain. Trimming cost V 0 bases and J 8 bases, with 8 bases left between them. The CDR3 runs to 13 residues. Germline assignment: CDR1 SGHDT and CDR2 YYEEEE. The CDR3 nucleotides are TGTGCCAGCAGCTTGGGAGGATGGGGGGAGCTGTTTTTT. Translating it yields CASSLGGWGELFF.

The rearrangement links TRBV5-1 to TRBJ2-1; no clear D gene. V lost 0 bases, J lost 1 base, and 8 bases lay in between. This CDR3 is built from 15 residues. Germline CDR1 SGHRS, CDR2 YFSETQ. CDR3 nucleotide sequence: TGCGCCAGCAGCTTGGGTGTGTATTCCTACAATGAGCAGTTCTTC. As protein: CASSLGVYSYNEQFF.

The chain links TRBV29-1 to TRBJ1-2, with D possibly matching TRBD1 (6 bases). Trimming left V 6 bases short and J 4 bases short, with 18 bases between. CDR3 length: 14 residues. Germline lookup yields CDR1 SQVTM and CDR2 ANQGSEA. The CDR3 DNA sequence: TGCAGCGTGGGGTGGGGGGGCGAGGGCTATGGCTACACCTTC. This codes for CSVGWGGEGYGYTF.

The chain combines TRBV13 with TRBJ1-1; 10 bases align to TRBD1. V gave up 3 bases and J gave up 3 bases; unmatched junction bases: 7. CDR1 and CDR2 (germline): PRHDT, FYEKMQ (reference sequence). The CDR3 runs 16 residues. CDR3: CASSFRDRGWDTEAFF. In nucleotides, the CDR3 is TGTGCCAGCAGCTTCCGGGACAGGGGATGGGACACTGAAGCTTTCTTT.

The chain couples TRBV6-1 to TRBJ2-7; 7 bases align to TRBD2. CDR1 and CDR2 from the germline V gene are MNHNS and SASEGT. The CDR3 sequence is 15 residues long. The V segment lost 0 bases and the J segment 8 bases; nucleotides outside the gene matches: 10. The CDR3 loop reads CASSEASGLLFKQYF. In DNA form, the CDR3 reads TGTGCCAGCAGTGAAGCTAGCGGGCTCTTGTTCAAGCAGTACTTC.

The rearrangement links TRBV23-1 to TRBJ2-5; TRBD1 matches 9 bases. TRBV23-1 is identified as an open reading frame with a role that is uncertain. The V segment lost 8 bases and the J segment 5 bases; nucleotides outside the gene matches: 6. This CDR3 has 13 amino acids. The CDR3 DNA reads as TGCGCCAGCGGTAGACAGGGGGGCGAGACCCAGTACTTC. It yields the protein CASGRQGGETQYF.